The present entry profiles one TCR beta chain with its context. What it binds is unknown. The entry originates in a study of lymphopenia after photon versus proton radiotherapy. Profiled with immunoSEQ multiplex PCR; TCRdb holds only in-frame clones, not every one. The sample lists about 53,000 clones, around four fifths occurring once. Findings of the study overall: Relative stability marked proton patients; photon patients lost diversity and naive cells. Larger post-nadir TCR diversity loss correlated inversely with survival in deceased patients. Authors raise, but do not show, better survival with proton therapy. Oligoclonal CD8+ Temra expansion after nadir drove photon patients' diversity drop.

This CDR3 has 16 amino acids. The V end was cut by 3 bases, the J end by 3 bases, with 14 bases between. Germline V gene data show CDR1 as MGHDK and CDR2 as SYGVNS. The TCR originated in a man in his fifties with gastric cancer. V and J are TRBV25-1 and TRBJ1-4, with a tentative D call TRBD1 (6 bases). Specimen: peripheral blood, collected from a patient treated with photon-based radiotherapy. CDR3 residues: CASSDAGALANEKLFF. The CDR3 DNA sequence: TGTGCCAGCAGTGATGCAGGGGCCTTGGCTAATGAAAAACTGTTTTTT. Drawing the rest from reference TRBV25-1 and TRBJ1-4, the complete variable domain is EADIYQTPRYLVIGTGKKITLECSQTMGHDKMYWYQQDPGMELHLIHYSYGVNSTEKGDLSSESTVSRIRTEHFPLTLESARPSHTSQYLCASSDAGALANEKLFFGSGTQLSVL.